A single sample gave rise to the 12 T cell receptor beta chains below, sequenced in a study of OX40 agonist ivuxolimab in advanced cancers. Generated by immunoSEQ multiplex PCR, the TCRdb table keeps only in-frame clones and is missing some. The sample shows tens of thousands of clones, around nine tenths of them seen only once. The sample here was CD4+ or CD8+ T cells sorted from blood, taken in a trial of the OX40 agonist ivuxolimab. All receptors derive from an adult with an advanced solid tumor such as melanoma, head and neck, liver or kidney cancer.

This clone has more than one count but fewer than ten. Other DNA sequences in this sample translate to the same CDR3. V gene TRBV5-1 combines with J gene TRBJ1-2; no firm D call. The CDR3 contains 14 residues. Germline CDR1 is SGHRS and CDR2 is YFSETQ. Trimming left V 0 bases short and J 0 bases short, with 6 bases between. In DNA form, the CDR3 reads TGCGCCAGCAGCTTGGAATCGCCTAACTATGGCTACACCTTC. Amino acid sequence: CASSLESPNYGYTF. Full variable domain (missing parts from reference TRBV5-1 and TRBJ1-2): KAGVTQTPRYLIKTRGQQVTLSCSPISGHRSVSWYQQTPGQGLQFLFEYFSETQRNKGNFPGRFSGRQFSNSRSEMNVSTLELGDSALYLCASSLESPNYGYTFGSGTRLTVV.

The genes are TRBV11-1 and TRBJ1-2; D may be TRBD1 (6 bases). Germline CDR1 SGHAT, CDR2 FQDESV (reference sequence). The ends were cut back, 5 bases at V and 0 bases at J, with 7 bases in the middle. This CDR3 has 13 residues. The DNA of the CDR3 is TGTGCCAGCAGCGGACAGACTAACTATGGCTACACCTTC. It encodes CASSGQTNYGYTF.

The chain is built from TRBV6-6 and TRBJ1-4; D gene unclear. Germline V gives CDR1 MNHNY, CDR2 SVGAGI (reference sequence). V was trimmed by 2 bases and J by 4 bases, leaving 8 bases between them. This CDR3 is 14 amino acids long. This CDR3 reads CASSYGRNNEKLFF. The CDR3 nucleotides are TGTGCCAGCAGTTACGGGCGGAATAATGAAAAACTGTTTTTT.

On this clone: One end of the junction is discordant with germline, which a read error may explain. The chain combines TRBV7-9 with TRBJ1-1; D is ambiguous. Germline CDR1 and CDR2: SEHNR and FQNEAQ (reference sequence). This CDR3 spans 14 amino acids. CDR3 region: CAGSFRNMNTEAFF. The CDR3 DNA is TGTGCCGGCAGCTTCCGGAATATGAACACTGAAGCTTTCTTT. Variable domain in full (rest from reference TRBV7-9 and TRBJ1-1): DTGVSQNPRHKITKRGQNVTFRCDPISEHNRLYWYRQTLGQGPEFLTYFQNEAQLEKSRLLSDRFSAERPKGSFSTLEIQRTEQGDSAMYLCAGSFRNMNTEAFFGQGTRLTVV.

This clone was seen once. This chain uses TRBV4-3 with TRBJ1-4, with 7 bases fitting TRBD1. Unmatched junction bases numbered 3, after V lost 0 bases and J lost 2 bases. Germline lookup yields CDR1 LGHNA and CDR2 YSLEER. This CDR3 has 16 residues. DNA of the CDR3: TGCGCCAGCAGCCAAGACCAGGGGGGTACTAATGAAAAACTGTTTTTT. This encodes CASSQDQGGTNEKLFF.

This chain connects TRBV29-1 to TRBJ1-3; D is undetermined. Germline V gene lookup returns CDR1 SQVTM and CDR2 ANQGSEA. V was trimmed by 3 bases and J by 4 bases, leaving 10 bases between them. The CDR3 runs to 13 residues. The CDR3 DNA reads TGCAGCGTTGAGAAGACGGGAGGAAACACCATATATTTT. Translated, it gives CSVEKTGGNTIYF.

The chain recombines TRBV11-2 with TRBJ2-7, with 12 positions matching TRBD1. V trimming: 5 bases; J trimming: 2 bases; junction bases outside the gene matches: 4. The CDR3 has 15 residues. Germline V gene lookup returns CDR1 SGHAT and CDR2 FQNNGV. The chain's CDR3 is CASSQGTGGPYEQYF. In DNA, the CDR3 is TGTGCCAGCAGCCAAGGGACAGGGGGCCCCTACGAGCAGTACTTC.

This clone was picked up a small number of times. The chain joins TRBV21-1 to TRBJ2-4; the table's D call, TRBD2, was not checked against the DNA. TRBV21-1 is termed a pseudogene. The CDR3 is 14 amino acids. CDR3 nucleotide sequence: TGTGCCAGCAGCAACGGGGAGGCCAAAAACATTCAGTACTTC. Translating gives CASSNGEAKNIQYF.

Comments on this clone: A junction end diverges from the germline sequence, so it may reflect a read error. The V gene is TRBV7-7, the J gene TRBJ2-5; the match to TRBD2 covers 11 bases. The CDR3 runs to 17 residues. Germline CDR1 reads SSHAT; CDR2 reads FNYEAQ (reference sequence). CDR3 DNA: TGTGCTAGCAGCGTTAGCCCCCCTAGCGGGGGGAAAGAGACCCAGTACTTC. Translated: CASSVSPPSGGKETQYF.

CDR3 protein: CASSPGTGRNTIYF. CDR3 bases: TGTGCCAGCAGCCCGGGGACAGGCAGAAACACCATATATTTT. V and J are TRBV11-2 and TRBJ1-3, with 8 bases lining up with TRBD1. V was pared by 5 bases and J by 5 bases, with 5 bases of the junction left unmatched. The germline V gene has CDR1 SGHAT and CDR2 FQNNGV. The CDR3 runs to 14 residues.

This CDR3 reads CASSAGHPSGNTIYF. The CDR3, as DNA: TGTGCCAGCAGCGCGGGACACCCTTCTGGAAACACCATATATTTT. This rearrangement joins TRBV2 to TRBJ1-3; a possible D gene is TRBD1 (6 bases). This CDR3 is built from 15 residues. Germline V gives CDR1 SNHLY, CDR2 FYNNEI. Trimming took off 6 bases at V and 1 base at J, with 13 bases between the two ends.

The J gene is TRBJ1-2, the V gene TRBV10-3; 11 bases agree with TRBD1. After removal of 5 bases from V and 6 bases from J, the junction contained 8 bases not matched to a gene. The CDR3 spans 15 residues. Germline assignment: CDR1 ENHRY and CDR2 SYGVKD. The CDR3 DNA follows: TGTGCCATCAGTCCCCCCGGACAGGGGGCGGATGGCTACACCTTC. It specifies CAISPPGQGADGYTF.